The following is a T cell receptor beta chain sequence with its context. These data are taken from a study of blood T cell repertoires in COVID-19. Study-wide context: Acute-phase and convalescent COVID-19 samples originated in the United States, Italy and Spain.

The data were produced by immunoSEQ multiplex PCR, yet TCRdb's version contains in-frame clones alone and is incomplete. Counted here are just under 50,000 clones, around 80% occurring once; the ten biggest clones make up 7.5% to 8.5%. Sequenced: peripheral blood. The clonotype originates from a human donor in a cohort sampled during active COVID-19.

CDR3 sequence: CASRPDRGRVNTEAFF. CDR3 sequence (DNA): TGTGCCAGCAGGCCCGACAGGGGACGGGTGAACACTGAAGCTTTCTTT. The chain combines TRBV2 with TRBJ1-1; 8 nucleotides match TRBD1. The CDR3 totals 16 residues. J lost 0 bases, V lost 6 bases, and 9 bases had no gene match. Germline CDR1 SNHLY, CDR2 FYNNEI.